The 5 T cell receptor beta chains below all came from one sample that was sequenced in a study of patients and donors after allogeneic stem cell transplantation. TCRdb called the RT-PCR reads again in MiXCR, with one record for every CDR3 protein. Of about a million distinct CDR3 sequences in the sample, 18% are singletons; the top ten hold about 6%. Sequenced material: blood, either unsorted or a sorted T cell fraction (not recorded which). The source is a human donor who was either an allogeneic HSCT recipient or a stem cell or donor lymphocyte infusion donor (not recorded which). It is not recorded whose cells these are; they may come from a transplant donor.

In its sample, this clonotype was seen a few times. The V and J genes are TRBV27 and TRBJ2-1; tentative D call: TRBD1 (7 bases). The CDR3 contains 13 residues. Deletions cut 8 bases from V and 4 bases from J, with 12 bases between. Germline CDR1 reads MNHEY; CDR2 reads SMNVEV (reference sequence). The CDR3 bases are TGTGCCAGCGGCGGGACAGCTTACAATGAGCAGTTCTTC. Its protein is CASGGTAYNEQFF.

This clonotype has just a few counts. The CDR3 DNA reads TGTGCCAGCAGCTTAGTTCTAGGGTCGGCCTACGAGCAGTACTTC. Translated: CASSLVLGSAYEQYF. V is TRBV7-2 and J is TRBJ2-7; the D is unclear. The ends were cut back, 1 base at V and 2 bases at J, with 12 bases in the middle. Germline V gene sequence: CDR1 SGHTA, CDR2 FQGNSA. This CDR3 comprises 15 residues.

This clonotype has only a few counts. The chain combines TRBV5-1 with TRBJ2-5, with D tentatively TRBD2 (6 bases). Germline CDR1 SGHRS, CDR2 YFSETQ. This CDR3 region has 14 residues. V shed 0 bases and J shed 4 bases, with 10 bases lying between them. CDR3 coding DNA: TGCGCCAGCAGCTTGGTTACGGGAGTAGAGACCCAGTACTTC. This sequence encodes CASSLVTGVETQYF.

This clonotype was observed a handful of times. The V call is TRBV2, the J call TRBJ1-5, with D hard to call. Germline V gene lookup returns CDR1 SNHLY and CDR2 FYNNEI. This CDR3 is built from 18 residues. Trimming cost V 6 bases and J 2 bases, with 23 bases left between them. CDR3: CASSGRTGGFGRNQPQHF. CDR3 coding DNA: TGTGCCAGCAGCGGCAGGACGGGAGGATTCGGACGCAATCAGCCCCAGCATTTT.

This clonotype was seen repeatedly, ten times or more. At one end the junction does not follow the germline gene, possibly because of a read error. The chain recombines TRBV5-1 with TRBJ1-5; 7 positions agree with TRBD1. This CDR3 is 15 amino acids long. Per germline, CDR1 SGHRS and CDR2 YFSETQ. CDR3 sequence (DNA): TGTGCCAGCAGTTTGGAGGGGGCCGGCAATCAGCCCCAGCATTTT. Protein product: CASSLEGAGNQPQHF.